The next 10 T cell receptor beta chains were all read from a single sample in a study of blood T cells in healthy people across ages. It was with a sample-barcoded 5' primer and a J-beta primer mix that a second PCR of roughly 7 to 12 cycles was run. MiXCR, applied by TCRdb to the 5' RACE reads, yields one record per CDR3 protein. The sample yields a few hundred thousand distinct CDR3 sequences, about a quarter seen once. The same specimen was also included in a second study, on T cells of mothers and their children.

Sequenced material: blood. Receptors were obtained from a boy aged 2-9 years in good health.

This clonotype turned up a few times. The J gene is TRBJ2-5, the V gene TRBV5-6, with D tentatively TRBD1 (5 bases). The CDR3 totals 14 residues. The germline gives CDR1 SGHDT, CDR2 YYEEEE. V was cut by 4 bases and J by 1 base, with 11 bases left in between. DNA of the CDR3: TGTGCCAGCAGCAGAGGACAACCCCAAGAGACCCAGTACTTC. Translation gives CASSRGQPQETQYF.

The chain joins TRBV11-2 to TRBJ2-1; D gene uncertain. Per the germline V gene, CDR1 is SGHAT and CDR2 is FQNNGV. The CDR3 has 10 amino acids. Trimming removed 11 bases from V and 5 bases from J, with 7 bases in between. The CDR3 sequence: CAGRDNEQFF. The DNA of the CDR3 is TGTGCCGGAAGGGACAATGAGCAGTTCTTC. The full variable domain, completed using reference TRBV11-2 and TRBJ2-1, is EAGVAQSPRYKIIEKRQSVAFWCNPISGHATLYWYQQILGQGPKLLIQFQNNGVVDDSQLPKDRFSAERLKGVDSTLKIQPAKLEDSAVYLCAGRDNEQFFGPGTRLTVL.

There are a few counts of this clonotype. The chain links TRBV12-3 or TRBV12-4 to TRBJ1-2; D gene unclear. The germline V and J ends were trimmed by 5 bases and 4 bases, with 11 bases remaining between them. CDR3 size: 13 residues. CDR3 DNA: TGTGCCAGCAGTCCACTTCTCGTCTATGGCTACACCTTC. This translates into CASSPLLVYGYTF.

The chain's CDR3 is CASSLGLAGGDEQFF. The CDR3 nucleotides are TGTGCCAGCAGCTTAGGACTAGCGGGAGGGGATGAGCAGTTCTTC. This rearrangement joins TRBV7-2 to TRBJ2-1; 14 bases map to TRBD2. The CDR3 spans 15 residues. V shed 1 base and J 8 bases; nucleotides not matched to a gene: 1. CDR1 and CDR2 (germline): SGHTA, FQGNSA.

This clonotype has only a few counts. The chain carries TRBV2 and TRBJ2-5; D gene unclear. The DNA end is more similar to TRBJ2-7, so the J call may be wrong. CDR1 and CDR2 from the germline V gene are SNHLY and FYNNEI. This CDR3 is 13 amino acids long. This CDR3 reads CASSEAPLPEQYF. The CDR3 nucleotides are TGTGCCAGCAGTGAAGCTCCCCTGCCCGAGCAGTACTTC.

This chain uses TRBV7-8 with TRBJ1-1; D is unclear. This CDR3 spans 13 amino acids. The ends were cut back, 1 base at V and 12 bases at J, with 15 bases in the middle. Per germline, CDR1 SGHVS and CDR2 FQNEAQ. The CDR3 nucleotides read TGTGCCAGCAGCTTAGTCTACTCCCGGGATACTTTCTTT. Translating it yields CASSLVYSRDTFF.

The chain couples TRBV5-1 to TRBJ2-2; D tentatively reads TRBD1 or TRBD2 (5 bases each). Germline values: CDR1 SGHRS, CDR2 YFSETQ. The CDR3 consists of 15 residues. The V end was cut by 4 bases, the J end by 1 base, with 11 bases between. CDR3 sequence reads: CASSNNGGNTGELFF. CDR3 sequence (DNA): TGCGCCAGCAGCAACAATGGGGGGAACACCGGGGAGCTGTTTTTT.

This clonotype was found a few times. The chain links TRBV5-1 to TRBJ1-6, with no clear D. Germline CDR1 is SGHRS and CDR2 is YFSETQ. V was cut by 0 bases and J by 11 bases, with 12 bases left in between. The CDR3 consists of 14 residues. The CDR3 nucleotides read TGCGCCAGCAGCTTGGGGGAGATATGGACACCCCTCCACTTT. It yields the protein CASSLGEIWTPLHF.

The chain is built from TRBV5-1 and TRBJ2-7; the D gene is possibly TRBD2 (6 bases). CDR1 is SGHRS and CDR2 is YFSETQ in the germline V gene. The CDR3 consists of 15 residues. Between the trimmed V and J ends, which lost 0 bases and 7 bases, there was a span of 17 bases. This chain's CDR3 is CASSLDGQRVREQYF. In DNA, the CDR3 is TGCGCCAGCAGCTTGGATGGCCAGCGGGTGAGGGAGCAGTACTTC.

V is TRBV11-2 and J is TRBJ2-2; 12 bases agree with TRBD2. The V and J ends lost 0 bases and 5 bases, in that order; junction bases with no gene match: 7. The germline V gene encodes CDR1 SGHAT and CDR2 FQNNGV. This CDR3 has 18 residues. The CDR3 protein is CASSLDRLAGVRTGELFF. The CDR3, as DNA: TGTGCCAGCAGCTTAGATCGACTAGCGGGGGTCAGAACCGGGGAGCTGTTTTTT.